Given below is one T cell receptor beta chain in context. Its target is unknown. The data are from a study of blood T cells in healthy people across ages. Between the trimmed V and J ends, which lost 1 base and 1 base, there was a span of 10 bases. CDR3 size: 15 residues. Germline lookup yields CDR1 SEHNR and CDR2 FQNEAQ (reference sequence). A J-beta primer mix and a sample-barcoded 5' primer were used in a second PCR of roughly 6 to 11 cycles. TCRdb re-called the 5' RACE reads through MiXCR, storing one row per CDR3 protein. Seen here are approximately 1.5 million distinct CDR3 sequences, 34% observed once, and the top ten hold around 11%. General observations from the study: Both higher diversity and more naive CD4+ cells marked long-lived donors when set against aged donors.

The chain is built from TRBV7-9 and TRBJ1-1; no clear D gene. Sequenced material: blood. This sequence originates from a woman under 40 in good health. CDR3 DNA sequence: TGTGCCAGCAGCTTAGTCGGGGTCCAGAACACTGAAGCTTTCTTT. This codes for CASSLVGVQNTEAFF.